These T cell receptor beta chains were read from a single sample in a study of T cell repertoires in cytomegalovirus infection. TCRdb fed the reads into MiXCR, producing one record per CDR3 protein. The repertoire holds about 490,000 distinct CDR3 sequences, over 9% seen once, with roughly a tenth in the top ten. Sequenced material: PBMCs. The receptors originated from a human donor in good health (CMV status not recorded). Some clones in this sample may be carry-over from other donors' samples. The CDR3 runs from the conserved cysteine through the conserved F or W. Each record gives: J gene, V gene, clone size, D gene, CDR3 DNA, CDR3 protein. D genes are given only for firm matches. Part of the rows lack a size; the others show once, few, many or a class for expanded clones.

TRBJ2-3 TRBV6-6 - TRBD2 TGTGCCAGCAGTTACCCCGGACTAGCGGATACGCAGTATTTT CASSYPGLADTQYF
TRBJ1-2 TRBV2 - - TGTGCCAGCAGTAAGGAGATTAACTATGGCTACACCTTC CASSKEINYGYTF
TRBJ2-5 TRBV28 - - TGTGCCAGCAGTTTGTTGCAGTTCCAAGAGACCCAGTACTTC CASSLLQFQETQYF
TRBJ1-5 TRBV27 - - TGTGCCAGCAGTGGTGCCGGGGCAGTGGATCAGCCCCAGCATTTT CASSGAGAVDQPQHF
TRBJ2-7 TRBV29-1 few - TGCAGCGCTGGGCGGGGAAGACCGTTCTACGAGCAGTACTTC CSAGRGRPFYEQYF
TRBJ2-1 TRBV12-3/TRBV12-4 many - TGTGCCAGCAGTTTGGACGGACAGCAGTTCTTC CASSLDGQQFF
TRBJ1-3 TRBV5-1 few - TGCGCCAGCAGCCCCTTCGATCCCACGTCGGTTAACACCATATATTTT CASSPFDPTSVNTIYF
TRBJ2-7 TRBV6-1 many - TGTGCCAGCAGGGTGACAGGCTACGAGCAGTACTTC CASRVTGYEQYF
TRBJ1-2 TRBV12-5 many TRBD1 TGTGCTAGTGGTTCGGGGACAGACTATGGCTACACCTTC CASGSGTDYGYTF
TRBJ1-4 TRBV7-2 many TRBD1 TGTGCCAGCAGCCCCCGGACAGGGAATAATGAAAAACTGTTTTTT CASSPRTGNNEKLFF
TRBJ2-7 TRBV20-1 - TRBD2 TGCAGTGTCGAGACTAGCGGGAGGCCCCACGCCTACGAGCAGTACTTC CSVETSGRPHAYEQYF
TRBJ1-2 TRBV7-2 many - TGTGCCAGCAGCTTAGAGTGGGGGCCACCTCCTAACTATGGCTACACCTTC CASSLEWGPPPNYGYTF
TRBJ2-5 TRBV29-1 many - TGCAGCGTTGCGGGACGCCAAAGAGAGACCCAGTACTTC CSVAGRQRETQYF
TRBJ2-3 TRBV24-1 many - TGTGCCACCAGTGATTTTCCCCGCCAGCAGACGACAGATACGCAGTATTTT CATSDFPRQQTTDTQYF
TRBJ2-2 TRBV10-3 many TRBD1 TGTGCCATCGCACTCCGGGGACAGACCATGATAACGAACACCGGGGAGCTGTTTTTT CAIALRGQTMITNTGELFF
TRBJ1-3 TRBV9 few - TGTGCCAGCAGCTCCCCCTCGACAGACCGCTCTGGAAACACCATATATTTT CASSSPSTDRSGNTIYF
TRBJ1-5 TRBV12-3/TRBV12-4 - - TGTGCCAGCAGTTCCCCGGGGTTGCCCCAGCATTTT CASSSPGLPQHF
TRBJ1-2 TRBV12-3/TRBV12-4 many TRBD1 TGTGCCAGCATCCCCGGGACAGGACTAAATCCTATCCACACCTTC CASIPGTGLNPIHTF
TRBJ2-3 TRBV5-4 many TRBD1 TGTGCCAGCAGCCCGACACGACAGGGGATGAGAAATACGCAGTATTTT CASSPTRQGMRNTQYF
TRBJ1-1 TRBV20-1 - - TGCAGTGAGGCCAGGGGCCGAAACACTGAAGCTTTCTTT CSEARGRNTEAFF
TRBJ2-1 TRBV6-2/TRBV6-3 many - TGTGCCAGCAGTTACTGGGGGAGGTACAATGAGCAGTTCTTC CASSYWGRYNEQFF
TRBJ1-2 TRBV4-2 many - TGTGCCAGCAGCCAAGTAGGACAGAACTATGGCTACACCTTC CASSQVGQNYGYTF
TRBJ2-5 TRBV23-1 few TRBD2 TGCGCCAGCAGTCCAATGACACGACCGCGGGGGGAAACTCGGGAGACCCAGTACTTC CASSPMTRPRGETRETQYF
TRBJ1-2 TRBV29-1 few TRBD1 TGCAGCGCCCGGACAGGGATTGACTATGGCTACACCTTC CSARTGIDYGYTF
TRBJ1-6 TRBV20-1 many TRBD1 TGCAGTGCTAGAGAACCCGGGACAGGGGTTGATTCACCCCTCCACTTT CSAREPGTGVDSPLHF
TRBJ1-3 TRBV5-4 - - TGTGCCAGCAGTGTTGGAAAGGTACAGAGCTCTGGAAACACCATATATTTT CASSVGKVQSSGNTIYF
TRBJ1-1 TRBV14 - - TGTGCCAGCAGCCCCACAGCCTTCATGAACACTGAAGCTTTCTTT CASSPTAFMNTEAFF
TRBJ2-3 TRBV29-1 many TRBD2 TGCAGCGTTGATGGACTAGCGGGAGGCACAGATACGCAGTATTTT CSVDGLAGGTDTQYF
TRBJ2-1 TRBV4-1 many - TGCGCCAGCAGCCAACGAAGTAATGAGCAGTTCTTC CASSQRSNEQFF
TRBJ2-3 TRBV7-3 many - TGTGCCAGCAGCTTCGACATCCACGCAGATACGCAGTATTTT CASSFDIHADTQYF
TRBJ1-6 TRBV10-2 many - TGCGCCAGCACCCGGGACACCGCTTCACCCCTCCACTTT CASTRDTASPLHF
TRBJ2-5 TRBV19 many - TGTGCCAGTAGTGGCCAGGGACGGGAGACCCAGTACTTC CASSGQGRETQYF
TRBJ1-6 TRBV11-2 many - TGTGCCAGCAGCTTAGAGGAGGTATCACCCCTCCACTTT CASSLEEVSPLHF
TRBJ1-6 TRBV7-3 many - TGTGCCAGCAGCCATAACAGGTCTATGCCCCTCCACTTT CASSHNRSMPLHF
TRBJ2-7 TRBV9 few - TGTGCCAGCAGCGTAGACCAGGGGTCATACGAGCAGTACTTC CASSVDQGSYEQYF
TRBJ1-2 TRBV15 - TRBD1 TGTGCCACCAGCAGGGGACAGGCTAACTATGGCTACACCTTC CATSRGQANYGYTF
TRBJ1-1 TRBV7-4 many TRBD1 TGTGCCAGCAGCTCCCCTAGGACAGGCATAACCTTGAACACTGAAGCTTTCTTT CASSSPRTGITLNTEAFF
TRBJ2-1 TRBV4-1 few TRBD2 TGCGCCAGCAGCCACGGACTAGCGGGGGGGAAGAATGAGCAGTTCTTC CASSHGLAGGKNEQFF
TRBJ1-5 TRBV19 - - TGTGCCAGTAGTATAGGACAGCATTATTATCAGCCCCAGCATTTT CASSIGQHYYQPQHF
TRBJ2-5 TRBV2 many - TGTGCCAGCAGCCAAATCCCGGGAACCCAAGAGACCCAGTACTTC CASSQIPGTQETQYF
TRBJ2-1 TRBV5-4 many - TGTGCCAGCAGGCCGGAGGGGACTCGTGTGAATGAGCAGTTCTTC CASRPEGTRVNEQFF
TRBJ2-1 TRBV5-1 - - TGCGCCAGCAGCCTCGGGTCCTTCAATGAGCAGTTCTTC CASSLGSFNEQFF
TRBJ2-3 TRBV27 many - TGTGCCAGCAGCGAGCGAGGCAGGGTAGGAGATACGCAGTATTTT CASSERGRVGDTQYF
TRBJ2-1 TRBV3-1 few TRBD2 TGTGCCAGCAGCCAAGGACTAGCGGAGAACAATGAGCAGTTCTTC CASSQGLAENNEQFF
TRBJ2-7 TRBV6-9 many TRBD2 TGTGCCAGCAGTTATTCGCTAGCGGGAGGCGACTACGAGCAGTACTTC CASSYSLAGGDYEQYF